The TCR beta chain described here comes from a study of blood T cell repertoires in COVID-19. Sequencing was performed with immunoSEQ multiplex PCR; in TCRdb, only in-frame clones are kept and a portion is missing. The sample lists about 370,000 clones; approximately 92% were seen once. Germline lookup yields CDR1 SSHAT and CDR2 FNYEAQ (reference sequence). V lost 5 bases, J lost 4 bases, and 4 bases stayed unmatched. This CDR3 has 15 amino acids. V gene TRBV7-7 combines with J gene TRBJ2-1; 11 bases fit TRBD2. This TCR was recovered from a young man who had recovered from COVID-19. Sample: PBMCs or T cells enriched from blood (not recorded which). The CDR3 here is CASSPLAGGYNEQFF. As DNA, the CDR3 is TGTGCCAGCAGCCCCCTAGCGGGAGGTTACAATGAGCAGTTCTTC.